Following are 18 T cell receptor beta chains from one sample sequenced in a study of blood T cell repertoires in COVID-19. Assay: immunoSEQ multiplex PCR; the TCRdb copy retains only in-frame clones and omits some. The sample yields 90,000 to 130,000 clones, around 89% seen once. Sequencing was done on a sample of peripheral blood. These receptors came from a woman between 45 and 60 years old with acute or convalescent COVID-19.

CDR3 loop: CASSSWTSGNTIYF. CDR3 DNA sequence: TGTGCCAGCAGTAGTTGGACTTCTGGAAACACCATATATTTT. The V gene is TRBV27, the J gene TRBJ1-3, with D unclear. The germline CDR1 and CDR2 sequences are MNHEY and SMNVEV (reference sequence). The CDR3 consists of 14 residues. V lost 5 bases and J lost 1, with 9 bases in between.

The rearrangement uses TRBV10-3 and TRBJ2-2; 9 bases match TRBD1. V trimming: 6 bases; J trimming: 6 bases; junction bases outside the gene matches: 11. This CDR3 comprises 16 residues. The germline CDR1 and CDR2 sequences are ENHRY and SYGVKD. This chain's CDR3 is CAIRTSGTGRAGELFF. The CDR3 DNA sequence: TGTGCCATCAGAACTTCCGGGACAGGGAGGGCCGGGGAGCTGTTTTTT.

This chain uses TRBV7-9 with TRBJ1-1; weak D call: TRBD1 (6 bases). V lost 6 bases to trimming and J lost 4 bases, with 9 bases between them. The length of the CDR3 is 12 residues. Germline V CDR1 and CDR2: SEHNR, FQNEAQ (reference sequence). The CDR3 DNA follows: TGTGCCAGCAGTAGGGGGGGCACTGAAGCTTTCTTT. Amino acid sequence: CASSRGGTEAFF.

The rearrangement uses TRBV5-1 and TRBJ1-2, with a possible D match to TRBD1 (5 bases). The V gene's germline CDR1 is SGHRS and CDR2 YFSETQ. Trimming left V 1 base short and J 2 bases short, with 9 bases between. CDR3 length equals 14 residues. The CDR3 sequence is CASSLSGANYGYTF. CDR3 bases: TGCGCCAGCAGCTTGAGTGGGGCGAACTATGGCTACACCTTC.

The chain employs TRBV3-1 (or the pseudogene TRBV3-2) and TRBJ2-7; 8 positions agree with TRBD1. V gave up 1 base and J gave up 6 bases; unmatched junction bases: 11. Germline assignment: CDR1 LGHDT and CDR2 YNNKEL (reference sequence). This CDR3 has 16 residues. For the CDR3, the DNA is TGTGCCAGCAGCCAAGCTGTCGGACAGGGCCTAGGCGAGCAGTACTTC. It yields the protein CASSQAVGQGLGEQYF.

The chain carries TRBV11-2 and TRBJ2-1; 7 bases are a match to TRBD1. CDR3 size: 15 residues. Per germline, CDR1 SGHAT and CDR2 FQNNGV. V lost 5 bases and J lost 10; bases outside the gene matches: 14. The CDR3 sequence is CASSQTGYRGSEQFF. The CDR3 DNA sequence: TGTGCCAGCAGCCAGACAGGGTATAGGGGATCGGAGCAGTTCTTC.

The chain recombines TRBV14 with TRBJ1-4; no firm D call. The CDR3 runs to 17 residues. V was shortened by 0 bases and J by 2 bases, with 13 bases between the two germline ends. Germline V gene sequence: CDR1 SGHDN, CDR2 FVKESK. Here the CDR3 DNA reads TGTGCCAGCAGCCAAGACTTCCCCGCACGGACTAATGAAAAACTGTTTTTT. It yields the protein CASSQDFPARTNEKLFF.

The V call is TRBV19, the J call TRBJ1-1; no firm D call. The germline V and J ends were trimmed by 4 bases and 1 base, with 10 bases remaining between them. Germline V gene data show CDR1 as LNHDA and CDR2 as SQIVND (reference sequence). The CDR3 extends over 14 amino acids. CDR3 in amino acids: CASSTDTTNTEAFF. In nucleotides, the CDR3 is TGTGCCAGTAGTACTGACACGACGAACACTGAAGCTTTCTTT. The whole variable domain, remainder taken from reference TRBV19 and TRBJ1-1, is DGGITQSPKYLFRKEGQNVTLSCEQNLNHDAMYWYRQDPGQGLRLIYYSQIVNDFQKGDIAEGYSVSREKKESFPLTVTSAQKNPTAFYLCASSTDTTNTEAFFGQGTRLTVV.

The gene calls are TRBV15 and TRBJ1-1; D possibly corresponds to TRBD1 (5 bases). V dropped 3 bases and J dropped 4 bases, with 9 bases sitting between them. Germline CDR1 and CDR2: LNHNV and YYDKDF (reference sequence). The CDR3 is made up of 13 amino acids. The DNA of the CDR3 is TGTGCCACCAGCAGGACAGAACGCACTGAAGCTTTCTTT. Protein sequence: CATSRTERTEAFF. Full variable domain (missing parts from reference TRBV15 and TRBJ1-1): DAMVIQNPRYQVTQFGKPVTLSCSQTLNHNVMYWYQQKSSQAPKLLFHYYDKDFNNEADTPDNFQSRRPNTSFCFLDIRSPGLGDTAMYLCATSRTERTEAFFGQGTRLTVV.

The gene calls are TRBV27 and TRBJ2-1, with 10 bases that match TRBD2. After removal of 5 bases from V and 10 bases from J, the junction contained 11 bases not matched to a gene. CDR1 is MNHEY and CDR2 is SMNVEV in the germline V gene (reference sequence). The CDR3 has 15 amino acids. The CDR3 reads CASSAAGLAVVEQFF. The CDR3 bases are TGTGCCAGCAGTGCGGCCGGACTAGCGGTCGTCGAGCAGTTCTTC.

The CDR3 coding sequence is TGTGCCAGCAGCTTAGCGCAGGGGTATGGCTACACCTTC. This encodes CASSLAQGYGYTF. V and J are TRBV7-2 and TRBJ1-2; TRBD1 is a possible D gene (6 bases). Trimming removed 0 bases at V and 5 bases at J, with 7 bases between. This CDR3 region has 13 residues. The germline V gene has CDR1 SGHTA and CDR2 FQGNSA.

This clone was counted a few times. The genes are TRBV5-1 and TRBJ2-1, with 9 bases that match TRBD2. Trimming at V came to 5 bases and at J to 8 bases, leaving 11 bases not matched to a gene. Germline V CDR1 and CDR2: SGHRS, YFSETQ. There are 15 residues in the CDR3. The CDR3 nucleotides are TGCGCCAGCAGTAGCGGGAGAGTCTTGGCGGATGAGCAGTTCTTC. Protein sequence: CASSSGRVLADEQFF.

The rearrangement uses TRBV5-6 and TRBJ1-3; D not certain. CDR1 and CDR2 from the germline V gene are SGHDT and YYEEEE. This CDR3 spans 14 amino acids. V lost 3 bases and J lost 4, with 11 bases in between. The CDR3 nucleotides are TGTGCCAGCAGCTGGGTTGGCGGAGGAAACACCATATATTTT. It yields the protein CASSWVGGGNTIYF. Full variable domain (missing parts from reference TRBV5-6 and TRBJ1-3): DAGVTQSPTHLIKTRGQQVTLRCSPKSGHDTVSWYQQALGQGPQFIFQYYEEEERQRGNFPDRFSGHQFPNYSSELNVNALLLGDSALYLCASSWVGGGNTIYFGEGSWLTVV.

V gene TRBV9 combines with J gene TRBJ2-3; 7 nucleotides line up with TRBD1. The CDR3 is 14 residues long. The V and J ends lost 2 bases and 3 bases, in that order; junction bases with no gene match: 3. Germline assignment: CDR1 SGDLS and CDR2 YYNGEE. The CDR3 is CASSVEQGTDTQYF. The CDR3, as DNA: TGTGCCAGCAGCGTCGAACAGGGGACAGATACGCAGTATTTT.

This chain uses TRBV5-1 with TRBJ2-3, with D possibly being TRBD2 (6 bases). This CDR3 is 15 amino acids long. V gave up 4 bases and J gave up 0 bases, with 12 bases separating them. Germline V gene sequence: CDR1 SGHRS, CDR2 YFSETQ. As DNA, the CDR3 is TGCGCCAGCAGCCCTGACGGGACTAGCACAGATACGCAGTATTTT. Its protein product is CASSPDGTSTDTQYF. The full variable domain, in which reference TRBV5-1 and TRBJ2-3 provide the parts outside the CDR3, is KAGVTQTPRYLIKTRGQQVTLSCSPISGHRSVSWYQQTPGQGLQFLFEYFSETQRNKGNFPGRFSGRQFSNSRSEMNVSTLELGDSALYLCASSPDGTSTDTQYFGPGTRLTVL.

This clone was seen only a few times. This sequence joins TRBV7-6 and TRBJ2-7; TRBD2 is a possible D gene (5 bases). Trimming removed 5 bases at V and 0 bases at J, with 17 bases between. The CDR3 is 16 residues long. CDR1 is SGHVS, CDR2 FNYEAQ, per germline. Here the CDR3 reads CASSPILAEGSYEQYF. In DNA form, the CDR3 reads TGTGCCAGCAGCCCTATCCTAGCTGAGGGCTCCTACGAGCAGTACTTC.

The CDR3 DNA follows: TGTGCCAGCTCACCACCCTGGAACACTGAAGCTTTCTTT. This gives the protein CASSPPWNTEAFF. The rearrangement joins TRBV18 to TRBJ1-1; D gene ambiguous. Germline V CDR1 and CDR2: KGHSH, LQKENI. V was pared by 0 bases and J by 1 base, with 3 bases between. The CDR3 has 13 residues.

The rearrangement joins TRBV28 to TRBJ2-1; perhaps TRBD1 as D (6 bases). Trimming took 6 bases from V and 4 from J, leaving 19 bases between them. Germline V lookup: CDR1 MDHEN, CDR2 SYDVKM. The CDR3 is made up of 16 amino acids. CDR3 protein: CASSPGQGPLYNEQFF. The CDR3 DNA reads as TGTGCCAGCAGCCCCGGGCAGGGGCCCTTGTACAATGAGCAGTTCTTC.